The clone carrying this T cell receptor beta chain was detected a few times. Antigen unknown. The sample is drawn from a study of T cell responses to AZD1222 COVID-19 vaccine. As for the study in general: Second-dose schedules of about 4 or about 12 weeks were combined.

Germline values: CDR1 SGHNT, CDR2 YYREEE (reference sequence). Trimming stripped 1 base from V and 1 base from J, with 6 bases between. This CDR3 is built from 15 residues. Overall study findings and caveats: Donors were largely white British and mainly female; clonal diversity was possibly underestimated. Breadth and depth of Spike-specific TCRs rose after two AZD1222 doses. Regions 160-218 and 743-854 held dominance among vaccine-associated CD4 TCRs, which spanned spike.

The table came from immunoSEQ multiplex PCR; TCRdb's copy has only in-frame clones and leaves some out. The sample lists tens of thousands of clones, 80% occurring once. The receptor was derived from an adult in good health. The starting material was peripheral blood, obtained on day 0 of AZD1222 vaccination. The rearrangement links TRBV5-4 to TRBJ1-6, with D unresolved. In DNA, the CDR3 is TGTGCCAGCAGCTTGTTGGGTTCCTATAATTCACCCCTCCACTTT. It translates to CASSLLGSYNSPLHF. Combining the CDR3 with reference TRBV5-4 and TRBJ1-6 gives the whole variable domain ETGVTQSPTHLIKTRGQQVTLRCSSQSGHNTVSWYQQALGQGPQFIFQYYREEENGRGNFPPRFSGLQFPNYSSELNVNALELDDSALYLCASSLLGSYNSPLHFGNGTRLTVT.